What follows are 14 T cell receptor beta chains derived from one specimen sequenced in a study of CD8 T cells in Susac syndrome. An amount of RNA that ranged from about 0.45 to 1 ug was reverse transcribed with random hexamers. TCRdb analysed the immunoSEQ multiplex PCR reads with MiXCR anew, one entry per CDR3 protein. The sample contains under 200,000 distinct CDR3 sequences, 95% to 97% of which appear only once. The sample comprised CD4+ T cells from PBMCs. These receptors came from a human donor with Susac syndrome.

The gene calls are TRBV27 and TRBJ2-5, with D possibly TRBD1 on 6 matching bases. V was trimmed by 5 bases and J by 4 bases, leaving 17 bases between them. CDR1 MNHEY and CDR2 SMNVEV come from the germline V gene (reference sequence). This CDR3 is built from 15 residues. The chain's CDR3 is CASSGLQGKIETQYF. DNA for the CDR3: TGTGCCAGCAGTGGACTCCAGGGGAAGATAGAGACCCAGTACTTC.

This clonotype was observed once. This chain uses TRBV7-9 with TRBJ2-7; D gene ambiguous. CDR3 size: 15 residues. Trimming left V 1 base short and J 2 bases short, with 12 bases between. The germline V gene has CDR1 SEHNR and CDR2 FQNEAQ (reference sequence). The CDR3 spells CASSLGFRDPYEQYV. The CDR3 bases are TGTGCCAGCAGCTTAGGGTTCCGAGACCCCTACGAGCAGTACGTC.

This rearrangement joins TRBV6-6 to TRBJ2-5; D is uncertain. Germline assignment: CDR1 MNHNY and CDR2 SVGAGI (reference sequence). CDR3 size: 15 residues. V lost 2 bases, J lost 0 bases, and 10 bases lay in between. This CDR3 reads CASSYDGSHQETQYF. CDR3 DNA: TGTGCCAGCAGTTACGACGGCTCGCACCAAGAGACCCAGTACTTC.

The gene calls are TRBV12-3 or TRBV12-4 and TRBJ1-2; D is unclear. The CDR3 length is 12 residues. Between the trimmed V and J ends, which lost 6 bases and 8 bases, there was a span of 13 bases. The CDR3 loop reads CASSLDVGGYTF. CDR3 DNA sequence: TGTGCCAGCAGCCTTGATGTCGGCGGCTACACCTTC.

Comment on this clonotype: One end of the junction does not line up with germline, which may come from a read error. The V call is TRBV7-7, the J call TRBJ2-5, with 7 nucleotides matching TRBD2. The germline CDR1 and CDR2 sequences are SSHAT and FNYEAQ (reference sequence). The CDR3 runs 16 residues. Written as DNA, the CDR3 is TGTGCTAGCAGCTTAGAGGCTAGCGGTGCCCGAGGGACCCAGTACTTC. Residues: CASSLEASGARGTQYF.

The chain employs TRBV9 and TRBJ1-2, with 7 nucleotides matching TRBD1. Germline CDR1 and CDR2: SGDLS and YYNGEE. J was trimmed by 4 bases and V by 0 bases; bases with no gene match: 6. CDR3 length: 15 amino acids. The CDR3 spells CASSVGTGASYGYTF. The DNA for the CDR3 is TGTGCCAGCAGCGTAGGGACAGGAGCTAGCTATGGCTACACCTTC.

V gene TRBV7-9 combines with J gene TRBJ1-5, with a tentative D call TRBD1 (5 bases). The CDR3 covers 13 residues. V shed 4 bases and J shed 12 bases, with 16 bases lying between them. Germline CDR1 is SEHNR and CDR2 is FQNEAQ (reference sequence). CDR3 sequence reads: CASSSISVGDQHF. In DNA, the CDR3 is TGTGCCAGCAGCTCCATTTCCGTGGGGGACCAGCATTTT.

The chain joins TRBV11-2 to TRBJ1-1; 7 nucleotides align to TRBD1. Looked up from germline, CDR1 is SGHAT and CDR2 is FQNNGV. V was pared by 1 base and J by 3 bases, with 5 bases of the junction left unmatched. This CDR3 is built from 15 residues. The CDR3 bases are TGTGCCAGCAGCTTAGGCGACAGGGTAGACACTGAAGCTTTCTTT. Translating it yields CASSLGDRVDTEAFF.

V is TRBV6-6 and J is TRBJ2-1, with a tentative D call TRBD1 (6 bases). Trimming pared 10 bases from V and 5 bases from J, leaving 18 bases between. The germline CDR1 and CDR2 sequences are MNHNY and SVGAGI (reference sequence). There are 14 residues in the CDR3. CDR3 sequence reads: CATGPGTNNNEQFF. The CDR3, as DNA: TGTGCCACCGGACCCGGGACAAATAACAATGAGCAGTTCTTC.

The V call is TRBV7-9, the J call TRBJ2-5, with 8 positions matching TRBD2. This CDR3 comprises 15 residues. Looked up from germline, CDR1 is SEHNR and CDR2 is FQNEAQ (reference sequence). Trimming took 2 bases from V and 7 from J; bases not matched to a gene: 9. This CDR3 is CASSLLPGLVGTQYF. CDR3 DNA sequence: TGTGCCAGCAGCTTATTGCCGGGACTAGTGGGGACCCAGTACTTC.

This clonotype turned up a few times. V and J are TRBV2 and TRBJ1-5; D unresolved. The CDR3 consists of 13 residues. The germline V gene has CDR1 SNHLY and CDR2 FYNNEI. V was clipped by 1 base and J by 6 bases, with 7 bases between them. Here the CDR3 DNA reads TGTGCCAGCAGTGAAGACCTCGGTCAGCCCCAGCATTTT. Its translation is CASSEDLGQPQHF.

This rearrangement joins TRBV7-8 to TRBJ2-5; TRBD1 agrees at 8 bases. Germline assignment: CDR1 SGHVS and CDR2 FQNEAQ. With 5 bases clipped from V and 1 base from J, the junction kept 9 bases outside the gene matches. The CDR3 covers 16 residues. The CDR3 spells CASSRHDRGGQETQYF. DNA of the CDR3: TGTGCCAGCAGCCGACACGACAGGGGAGGCCAAGAGACCCAGTACTTC.

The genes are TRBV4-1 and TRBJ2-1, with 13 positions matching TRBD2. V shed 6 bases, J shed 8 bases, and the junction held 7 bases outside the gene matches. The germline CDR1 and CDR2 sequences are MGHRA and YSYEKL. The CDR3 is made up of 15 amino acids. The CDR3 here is CASRERTSGSYEQFF. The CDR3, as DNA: TGCGCCAGCAGGGAGAGGACTAGCGGGAGCTATGAGCAGTTCTTC.

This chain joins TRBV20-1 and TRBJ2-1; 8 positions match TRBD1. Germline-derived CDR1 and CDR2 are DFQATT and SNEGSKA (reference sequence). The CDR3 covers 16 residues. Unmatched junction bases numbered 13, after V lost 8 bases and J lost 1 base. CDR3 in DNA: TGCAGTACATCCCCCATCGGACAGGGATCCTACAATGAGCAGTTCTTC. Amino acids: CSTSPIGQGSYNEQFF.